Listed below are T cell receptor beta chains from one sample, sequenced in a study of OX40 agonist ivuxolimab in advanced cancers. Clones were sequenced by immunoSEQ multiplex PCR, and TCRdb holds only the in-frame ones, with some missing. The sample lists 90,000 or so clones, around nine tenths occurring once. The sequencing used CD4+ or CD8+ T cells sorted from blood, collected in a trial of the OX40 agonist ivuxolimab. The receptor source for this set is an adult with an advanced solid tumor such as melanoma, head and neck, liver or kidney cancer. Each CDR3 is given with its conserved first and last residue. The D gene is left open where the match is weak. Clone size appears in some rows only: once, few, many, or a class for an expanded clone.

>NA|NA|TRBJ2-7|TRBV28
CASSGGGYRVPEQYF
>NA|NA|TRBJ2-5|TRBV28
CASSPRGPQETQYF
>TRBD1|few|TRBJ1-2|TRBV7-9
CASTPTGKLDYGYTF
>NA|NA|TRBJ2-3|TRBV19
CASSMPEQLSTDTQYF
>NA|NA|TRBJ1-2|TRBV10-1
CASSDQGNYGYTF
>NA|NA|TRBJ2-5|TRBV19
CASSQQGQTQYF
>NA|once|TRBJ2-6|TRBV4-2
CASSPQGSGANVLTF
>NA|NA|TRBJ1-1|TRBV7-9
CASSFGLTEAFF
>TRBD2|once|TRBJ2-7|TRBV6-6
CASKYSGVSYEQYF
>NA|NA|TRBJ1-1|TRBV19
CASSITGLNTEAFF
>NA|few|TRBJ1-5|TRBV19
CASSQVQGSNQPQHF
>TRBD1|NA|TRBJ1-5|TRBV7-2
CASRGQGTEPQHF
>NA|NA|TRBJ1-1|TRBV5-1
CASRYGAGGTTEAFF
>NA|NA|TRBJ2-1|TRBV11-3
CASSLVRGNNEQFF
>NA|NA|TRBJ2-3|TRBV21-1
CASSYSGFSTDTQYF
>NA|NA|TRBJ2-5|TRBV2
CASTILEETQYF
>NA|NA|TRBJ1-2|TRBV30
CAWSVSVGVYGYTF